This T cell receptor beta chain was sequenced for a study of CD8+CD57+ T cells in acquired aplastic anemia. Study outcomes and limitations: A set of 25 to 35 CD8+ CDR3 sequences was shared between patients and controls, and these sequences appeared highly expressed in patients.

The ends lost 4 bases at V and 1 base at J; junction bases unmatched: 16. Germline-derived CDR1 and CDR2 are SGHRS and YFSETQ. CDR3 length equals 18 residues. Patients selected for sequencing had displayed CD8+CD57+ cell expansion by flow cytometry. Profiling that covered TCR beta VDJ and CDR3 relied on genomic DNA as its template. TCRdb independently ran MiXCR on the reads; one entry per CDR3 protein. The top ten hold 1.3% of the sample, which has under 350,000 distinct CDR3 sequences, 45% to 65% seen once. This clonotype was found many times. Its antigen remains unidentified. Sequences were obtained from sorted CD4+, CD8+, or CD8+CD57+ T cells (not recorded which) from PBMCs. This sequence joins TRBV5-1 and TRBJ1-1; 7 nucleotides line up with TRBD1. The sequence derives from a human donor with aplastic anemia. DNA for the CDR3: TGCGCCAGCAGCCGGAGGCCAACAGGGGACGGTTGGAACACTGAAGCTTTCTTT. Its translation: CASSRRPTGDGWNTEAFF.